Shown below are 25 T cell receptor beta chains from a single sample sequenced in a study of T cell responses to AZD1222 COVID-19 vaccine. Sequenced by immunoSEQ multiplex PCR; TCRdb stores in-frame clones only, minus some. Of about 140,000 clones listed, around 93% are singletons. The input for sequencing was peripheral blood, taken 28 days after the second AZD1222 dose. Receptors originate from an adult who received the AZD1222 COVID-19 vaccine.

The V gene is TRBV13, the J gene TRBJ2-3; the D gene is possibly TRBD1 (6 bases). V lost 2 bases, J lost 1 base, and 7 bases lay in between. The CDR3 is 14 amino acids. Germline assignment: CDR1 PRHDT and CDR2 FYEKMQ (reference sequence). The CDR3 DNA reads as TGTGCCAGCAGCTTATGGGGGCGCACAGATACGCAGTATTTT. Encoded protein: CASSLWGRTDTQYF.

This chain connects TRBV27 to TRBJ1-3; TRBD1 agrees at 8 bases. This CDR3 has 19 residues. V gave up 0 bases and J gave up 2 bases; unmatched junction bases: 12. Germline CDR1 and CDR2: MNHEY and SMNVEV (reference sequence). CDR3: CASSLSYGGGTGAGNTIYF. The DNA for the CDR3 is TGTGCCAGCAGTTTATCGTACGGAGGCGGGACAGGAGCTGGAAACACCATATATTTT.

CDR3 residues: CASSLGGQHQETQYF. CDR3 nucleotide sequence: TGTGCCAGCAGCCTAGGTGGACAGCATCAAGAGACCCAGTACTTC. The chain has TRBV7-2 and TRBJ2-5; D is possibly TRBD1 (6 bases). This CDR3 contains 15 residues. V gave up 5 bases and J gave up 2 bases, with 15 bases separating them. Germline V gene lookup returns CDR1 SGHTA and CDR2 FQGNSA.

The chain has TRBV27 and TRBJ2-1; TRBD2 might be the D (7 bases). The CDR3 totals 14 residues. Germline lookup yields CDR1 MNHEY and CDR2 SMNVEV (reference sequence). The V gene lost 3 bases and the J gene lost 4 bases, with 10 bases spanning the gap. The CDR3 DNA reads TGTGCCAGCAGTTTCGGGGGGCTGTACAATGAGCAGTTCTTC. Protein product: CASSFGGLYNEQFF.

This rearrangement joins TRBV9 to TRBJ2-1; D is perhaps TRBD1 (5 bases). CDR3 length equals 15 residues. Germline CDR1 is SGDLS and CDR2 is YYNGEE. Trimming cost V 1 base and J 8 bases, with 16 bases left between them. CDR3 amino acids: CASSVSPQGSDEQFF. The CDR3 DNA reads TGTGCCAGCAGCGTAAGCCCCCAGGGAAGCGATGAGCAGTTCTTC. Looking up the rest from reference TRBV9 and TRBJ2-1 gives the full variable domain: DSGVTQTPKHLITATGQRVTLRCSPRSGDLSVYWYQQSLDQGLQFLIQYYNGEERAKGNILERFSAQQFPDLHSELNLSSLELGDSALYFCASSVSPQGSDEQFFGPGTRLTVL.

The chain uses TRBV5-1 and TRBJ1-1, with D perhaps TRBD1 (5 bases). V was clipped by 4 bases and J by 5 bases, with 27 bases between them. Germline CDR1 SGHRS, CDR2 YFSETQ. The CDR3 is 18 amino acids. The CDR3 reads CASSGGRMAGGIYTEAFF. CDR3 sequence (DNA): TGCGCCAGCAGCGGGGGTCGGATGGCGGGAGGAATATATACTGAAGCTTTCTTT.

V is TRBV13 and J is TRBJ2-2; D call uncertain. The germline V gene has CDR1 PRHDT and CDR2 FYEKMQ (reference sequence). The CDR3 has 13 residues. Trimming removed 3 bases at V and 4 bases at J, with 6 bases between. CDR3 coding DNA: TGTGCCAGCAGCTTGGACGGCACCGGGGAGCTGTTTTTT. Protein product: CASSLDGTGELFF.

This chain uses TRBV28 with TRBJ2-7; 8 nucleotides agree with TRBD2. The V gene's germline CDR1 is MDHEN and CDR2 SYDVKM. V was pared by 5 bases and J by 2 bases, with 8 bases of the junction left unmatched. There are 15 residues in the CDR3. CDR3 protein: CASSPMVAGTYEQYF. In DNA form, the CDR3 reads TGTGCCAGCAGTCCTATGGTAGCGGGAACCTACGAGCAGTACTTC.

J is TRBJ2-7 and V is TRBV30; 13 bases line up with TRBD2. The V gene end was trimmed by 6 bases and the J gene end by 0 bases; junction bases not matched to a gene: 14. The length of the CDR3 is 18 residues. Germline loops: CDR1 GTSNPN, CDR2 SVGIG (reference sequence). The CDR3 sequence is CACRTGLAGTLGSYEQYF. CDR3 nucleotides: TGTGCCTGTAGAACGGGACTAGCGGGAACCCTGGGCTCCTACGAGCAGTACTTC.

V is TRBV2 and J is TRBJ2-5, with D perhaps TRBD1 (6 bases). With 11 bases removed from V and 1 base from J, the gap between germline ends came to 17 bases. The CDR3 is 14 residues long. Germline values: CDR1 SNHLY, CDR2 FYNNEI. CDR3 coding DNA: TGTGCCGACAAGCCCGGCAGGGGCCAAGAGACCCAGTACTTC. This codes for CADKPGRGQETQYF.

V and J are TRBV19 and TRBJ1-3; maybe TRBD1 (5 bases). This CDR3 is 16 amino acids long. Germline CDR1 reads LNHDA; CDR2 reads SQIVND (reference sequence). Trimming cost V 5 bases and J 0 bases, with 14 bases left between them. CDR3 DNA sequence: TGTGCCAGTAGTTCCTTCAGGGCCCCCTCTGGAAACACCATATATTTT. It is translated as CASSSFRAPSGNTIYF.

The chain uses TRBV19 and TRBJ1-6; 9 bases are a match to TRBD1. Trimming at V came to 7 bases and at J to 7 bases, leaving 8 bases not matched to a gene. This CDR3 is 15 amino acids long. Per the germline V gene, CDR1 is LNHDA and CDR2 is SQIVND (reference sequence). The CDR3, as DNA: TGTGCCAGTACCCGGACAGGGGAGGTAAATTCACCCCTCCACTTT. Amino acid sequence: CASTRTGEVNSPLHF.

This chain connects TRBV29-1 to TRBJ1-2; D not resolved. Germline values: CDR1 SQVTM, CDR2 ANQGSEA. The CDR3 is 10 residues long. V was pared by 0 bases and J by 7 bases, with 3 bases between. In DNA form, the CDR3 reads TGCAGCGTTGAAGAAATTGGCTACACCTTC. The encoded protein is CSVEEIGYTF. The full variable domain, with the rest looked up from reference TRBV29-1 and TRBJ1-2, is SAVISQKPSRDICQRGTSLTIQCQVDSQVTMMFWYRQQPGQSLTLIATANQGSEATYESGFVIDKFPISRPNLTFSTLTVSNMSPEDSSIYLCSVEEIGYTFGSGTRLTVV.

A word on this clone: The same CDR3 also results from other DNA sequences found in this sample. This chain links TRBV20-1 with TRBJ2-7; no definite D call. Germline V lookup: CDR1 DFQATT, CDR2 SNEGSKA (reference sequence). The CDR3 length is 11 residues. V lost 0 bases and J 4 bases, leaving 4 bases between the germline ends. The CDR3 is CSARELYEQYF. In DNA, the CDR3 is TGCAGTGCTAGAGAGCTATACGAGCAGTACTTC.

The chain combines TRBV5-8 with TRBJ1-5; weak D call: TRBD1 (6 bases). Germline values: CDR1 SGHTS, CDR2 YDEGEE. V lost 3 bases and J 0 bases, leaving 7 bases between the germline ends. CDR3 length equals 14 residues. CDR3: CASSYRVSNQPQHF. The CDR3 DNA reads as TGTGCCAGCAGCTACAGGGTTAGCAATCAGCCCCAGCATTTT.

Written as DNA, the CDR3 is TGTGCCAGCAGCTTTCTCGGGGGAAACTATGGCTACACCTTC. As protein: CASSFLGGNYGYTF. This chain connects TRBV11-2 to TRBJ1-2, with D maybe TRBD1 (5 bases). Trimming removed 3 bases from V and 2 bases from J, with 10 bases in between. The CDR3 is 14 residues long. Germline loops: CDR1 SGHAT, CDR2 FQNNGV. Drawing the rest from reference TRBV11-2 and TRBJ1-2, the complete variable domain is EAGVAQSPRYKIIEKRQSVAFWCNPISGHATLYWYQQILGQGPKLLIQFQNNGVVDDSQLPKDRFSAERLKGVDSTLKIQPAKLEDSAVYLCASSFLGGNYGYTFGSGTRLTVV.

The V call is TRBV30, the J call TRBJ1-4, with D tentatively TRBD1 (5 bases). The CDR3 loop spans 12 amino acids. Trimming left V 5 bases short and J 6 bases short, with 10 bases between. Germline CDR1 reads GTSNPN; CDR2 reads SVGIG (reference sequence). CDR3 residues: CAWGRGYEKLFF. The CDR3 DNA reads TGTGCCTGGGGGAGGGGATATGAAAAACTGTTTTTT.

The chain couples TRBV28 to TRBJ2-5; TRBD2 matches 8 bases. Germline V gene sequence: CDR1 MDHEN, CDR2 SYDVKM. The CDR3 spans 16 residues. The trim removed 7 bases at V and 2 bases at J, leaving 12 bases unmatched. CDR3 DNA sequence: TGTGCCAGCACCATGGGTGTGGTAGCGGGACAAGAGACCCAGTACTTC. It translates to CASTMGVVAGQETQYF.

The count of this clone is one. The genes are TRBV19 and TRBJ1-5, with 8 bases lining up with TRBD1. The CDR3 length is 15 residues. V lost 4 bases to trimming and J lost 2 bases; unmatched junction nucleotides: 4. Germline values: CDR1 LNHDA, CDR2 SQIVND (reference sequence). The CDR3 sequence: CASSSGQGGNQPQHF. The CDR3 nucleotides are TGTGCCAGTAGTAGCGGACAGGGCGGCAATCAGCCCCAGCATTTT.

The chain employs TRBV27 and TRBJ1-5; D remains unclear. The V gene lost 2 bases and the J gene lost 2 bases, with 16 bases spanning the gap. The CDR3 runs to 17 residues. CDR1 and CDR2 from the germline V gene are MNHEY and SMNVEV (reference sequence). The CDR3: CASSLRADPLGNQPQHF. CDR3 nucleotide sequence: TGTGCCAGCAGTTTAAGGGCGGACCCCCTGGGCAATCAGCCCCAGCATTTT.

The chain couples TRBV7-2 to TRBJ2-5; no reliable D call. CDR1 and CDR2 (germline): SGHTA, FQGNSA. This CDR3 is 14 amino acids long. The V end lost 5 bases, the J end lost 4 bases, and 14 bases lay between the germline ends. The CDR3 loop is CASSPAAALETQYF. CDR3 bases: TGTGCCAGCAGCCCGGCGGCGGCCCTAGAGACCCAGTACTTC.

This chain's CDR3 is CASSLRRGRADTQYF. The CDR3 nucleotides read TGTGCCAGCAGTTTACGTCGCGGGAGGGCAGATACGCAGTATTTT. The chain couples TRBV27 to TRBJ2-3, with 9 bases fitting TRBD2. Germline-derived CDR1 and CDR2 are MNHEY and SMNVEV (reference sequence). The V gene end was trimmed by 2 bases and the J gene end by 4 bases; junction bases not matched to a gene: 4. This CDR3 is 15 amino acids long.

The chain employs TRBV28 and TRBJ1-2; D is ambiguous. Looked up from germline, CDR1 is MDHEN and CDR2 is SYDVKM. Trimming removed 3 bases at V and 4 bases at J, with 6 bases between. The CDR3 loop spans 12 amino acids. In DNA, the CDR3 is TGTGCCAGCAGTTTCGCAAGCTATGGCTACACCTTC. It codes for CASSFASYGYTF.

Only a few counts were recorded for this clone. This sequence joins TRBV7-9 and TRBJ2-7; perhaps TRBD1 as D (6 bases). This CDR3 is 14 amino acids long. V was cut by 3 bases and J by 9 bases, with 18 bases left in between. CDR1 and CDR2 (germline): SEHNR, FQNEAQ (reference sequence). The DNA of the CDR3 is TGTGCCAGCAGCTTCCGAGGACAGAGACACGGGCAGTACTTC. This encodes CASSFRGQRHGQYF.

The CDR3 protein is CASRSTSGSPDNEQFF. Written as DNA, the CDR3 is TGCGCCAGCAGGTCTACTAGCGGGAGCCCCGACAATGAGCAGTTCTTC. The rearrangement uses TRBV5-1 and TRBJ2-1, with 11 bases lining up with TRBD2. The CDR3 is 16 residues long. After removal of 5 bases from V and 5 bases from J, the junction contained 9 bases not matched to a gene. Germline V gives CDR1 SGHRS, CDR2 YFSETQ.